The present T cell receptor beta chain was sequenced within a study of beta chain features in type 1 diabetes. The study's findings and limits: A moderate, significant TCRB CDR3 shortening appeared in type 1 diabetes across four CD4+ subsets. Resolution of whether HLA type affects TCRB rearrangement was not achieved here. VDJ junctions from type 1 diabetes patients carried fewer insertions and larger deletions.

Investigators reverse transcribed all isolated RNA, so they sequenced expressed TCRB transcripts. An average approximately 4 million reads came from naive, central memory and regulatory T cell samples. Profiled with immunoSEQ multiplex PCR; TCRdb holds only in-frame clones, not every one. The sample records about 390,000 clones, over 8.5% being singletons. This CDR3 is 12 amino acids long. V lost 5 bases and J lost 0, with 7 bases in between. Germline assignment: CDR1 GTSNPN and CDR2 SVGIG (reference sequence). For this clone: Its antigen is currently unknown.

The chain joins TRBV30 to TRBJ1-1; no firm D call. This receptor was taken from a man younger than 40 with type 1 diabetes. Sequenced input: central memory CD4+ T cells from blood. The CDR3 loop is CAWATMNTEAFF. The CDR3 DNA is TGTGCCTGGGCGACCATGAACACTGAAGCTTTCTTT. Supplemented by reference TRBV30 and TRBJ1-1, the full variable domain reads SQTIHQWPATLVQPVGSPLSLECTVEGTSNPNLYWYRQAAGRGLQLLFYSVGIGQISSEVPQNLSASRPQDRQFILSSKKLLLSDSGFYLCAWATMNTEAFFGQGTRLTVV.